This T cell receptor (beta chain) was sequenced during a study of blood T cells in healthy people across ages. Germline CDR1 SEHNR, CDR2 FQNEAQ (reference sequence). Trimming stripped 4 bases from V and 18 bases from J, with 19 bases between. The CDR3 covers 13 residues. Through a sample-barcoded 5' primer and a J-beta primer mix, a second PCR was run for roughly 6 to 12 cycles. TCRdb itself ran the 5' RACE reads through MiXCR, one entry per CDR3 protein. The table shows about 1.6 million distinct CDR3 sequences, with roughly 30% occurring only once. The chain carries TRBV7-9 and TRBJ1-6; D possibly corresponds to TRBD1 (5 bases). The material sequenced was blood. The source of this sequence is a woman between 25 and 40 years old in good health. CDR3 in DNA: TGTGCCAGCAGCTCGGGGGGACTACCCTCCCCCCACTTT. This codes for CASSSGGLPSPHF.